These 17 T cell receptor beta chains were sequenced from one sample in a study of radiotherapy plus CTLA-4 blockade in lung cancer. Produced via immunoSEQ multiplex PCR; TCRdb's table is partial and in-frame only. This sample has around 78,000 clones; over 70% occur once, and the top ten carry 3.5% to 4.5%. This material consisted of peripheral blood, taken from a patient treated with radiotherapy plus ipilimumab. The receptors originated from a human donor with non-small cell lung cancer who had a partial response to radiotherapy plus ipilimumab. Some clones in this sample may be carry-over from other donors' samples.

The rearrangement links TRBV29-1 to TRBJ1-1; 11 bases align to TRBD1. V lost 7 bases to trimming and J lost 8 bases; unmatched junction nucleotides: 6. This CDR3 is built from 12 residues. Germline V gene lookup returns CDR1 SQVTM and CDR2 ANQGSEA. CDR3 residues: CSGWDRGKEAFF. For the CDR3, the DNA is TGCAGCGGATGGGACAGGGGGAAAGAAGCTTTCTTT.

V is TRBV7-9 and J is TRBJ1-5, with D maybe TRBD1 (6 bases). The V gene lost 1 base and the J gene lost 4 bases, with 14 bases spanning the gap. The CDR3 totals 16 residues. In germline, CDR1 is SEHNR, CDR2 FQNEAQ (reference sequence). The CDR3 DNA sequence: TGTGCCAGCAGCTTAGGCACAGGGTATGGGAATCAGCCCCAGCATTTT. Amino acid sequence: CASSLGTGYGNQPQHF.

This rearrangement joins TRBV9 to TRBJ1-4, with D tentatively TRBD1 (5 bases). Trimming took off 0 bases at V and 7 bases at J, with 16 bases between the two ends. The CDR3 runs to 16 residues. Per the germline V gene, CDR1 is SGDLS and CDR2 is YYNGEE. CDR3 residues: CASSVGGRAGFEKLFF. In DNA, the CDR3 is TGTGCCAGCAGCGTAGGGGGCCGGGCGGGGTTTGAAAAACTGTTTTTT.

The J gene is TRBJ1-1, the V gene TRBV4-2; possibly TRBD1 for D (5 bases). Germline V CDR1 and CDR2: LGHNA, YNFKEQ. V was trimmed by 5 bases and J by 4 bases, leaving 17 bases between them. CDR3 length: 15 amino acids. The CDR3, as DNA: TGTGCCAGCAGCTGGGGGGTGCGGGGAGGCACTGAAGCTTTCTTT. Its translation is CASSWGVRGGTEAFF.

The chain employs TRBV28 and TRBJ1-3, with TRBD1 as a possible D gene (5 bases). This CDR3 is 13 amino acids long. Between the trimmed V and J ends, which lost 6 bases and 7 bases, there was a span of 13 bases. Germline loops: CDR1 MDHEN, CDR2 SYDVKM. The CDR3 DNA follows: TGTGCCAGCAGGGGGGGTTCCAGGAACACCATATATTTT. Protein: CASRGGSRNTIYF.

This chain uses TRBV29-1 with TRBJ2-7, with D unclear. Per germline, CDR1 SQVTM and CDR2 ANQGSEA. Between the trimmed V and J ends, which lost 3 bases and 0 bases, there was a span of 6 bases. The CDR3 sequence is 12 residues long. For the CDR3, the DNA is TGCAGCGTTGAGACTGCCTCCTACGAGCAGTACTTC. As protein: CSVETASYEQYF.

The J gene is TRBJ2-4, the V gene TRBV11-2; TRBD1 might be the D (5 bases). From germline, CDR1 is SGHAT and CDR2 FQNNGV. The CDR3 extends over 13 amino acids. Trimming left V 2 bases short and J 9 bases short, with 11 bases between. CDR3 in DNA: TGTGCCAGCAGCTTACTATCGCAGGGCATTCAGTACTTC. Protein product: CASSLLSQGIQYF.

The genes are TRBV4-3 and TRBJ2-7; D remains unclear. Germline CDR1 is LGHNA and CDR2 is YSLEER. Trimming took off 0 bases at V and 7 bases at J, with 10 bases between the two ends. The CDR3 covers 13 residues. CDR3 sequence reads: CASSQEPVTEQYF. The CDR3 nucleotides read TGCGCCAGCAGCCAAGAGCCAGTGACTGAGCAGTACTTC.

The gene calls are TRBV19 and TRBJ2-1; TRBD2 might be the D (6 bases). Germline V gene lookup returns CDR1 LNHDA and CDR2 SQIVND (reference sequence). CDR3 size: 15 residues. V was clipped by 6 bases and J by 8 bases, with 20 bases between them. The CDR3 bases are TGTGCCAGTAGCTTTGGAGGGAGGTATTACGATGAGCAGTTCTTC. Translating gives CASSFGGRYYDEQFF.

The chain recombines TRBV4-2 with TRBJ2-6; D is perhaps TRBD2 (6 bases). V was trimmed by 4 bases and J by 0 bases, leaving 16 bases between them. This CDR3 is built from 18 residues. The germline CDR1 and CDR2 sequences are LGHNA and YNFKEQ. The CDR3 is CASSPVGAGGSGANVLTF. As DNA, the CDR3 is TGTGCCAGCAGCCCGGTCGGGGCCGGGGGCTCTGGGGCCAACGTCCTGACTTTC.

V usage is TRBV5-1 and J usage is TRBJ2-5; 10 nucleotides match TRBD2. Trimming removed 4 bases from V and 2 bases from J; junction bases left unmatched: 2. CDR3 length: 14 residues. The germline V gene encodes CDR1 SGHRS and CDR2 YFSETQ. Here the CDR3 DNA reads TGCGCCAGCAGCATGACTAGCGGGCAAGAGACCCAGTACTTC. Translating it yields CASSMTSGQETQYF.

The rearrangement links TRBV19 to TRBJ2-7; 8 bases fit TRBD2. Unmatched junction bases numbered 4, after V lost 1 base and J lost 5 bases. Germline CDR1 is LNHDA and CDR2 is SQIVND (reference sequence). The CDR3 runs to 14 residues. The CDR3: CASSIATGRDEQYF. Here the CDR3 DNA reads TGTGCCAGTAGTATAGCCACCGGGAGGGACGAGCAGTACTTC.

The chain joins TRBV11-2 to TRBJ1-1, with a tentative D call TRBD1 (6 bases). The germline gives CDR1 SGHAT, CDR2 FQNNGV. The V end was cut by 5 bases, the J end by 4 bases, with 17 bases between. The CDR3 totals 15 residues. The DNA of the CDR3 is TGTGCCAGCAGCGCCGCGGCGGGGGCAGTCACTGAAGCTTTCTTT. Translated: CASSAAAGAVTEAFF.

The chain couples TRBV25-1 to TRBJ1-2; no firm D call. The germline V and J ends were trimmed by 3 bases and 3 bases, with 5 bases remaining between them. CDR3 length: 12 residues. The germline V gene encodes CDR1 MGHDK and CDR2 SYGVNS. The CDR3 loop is CASSDTDYGYTF. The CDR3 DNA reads TGTGCCAGCAGTGATACAGACTATGGCTACACCTTC.

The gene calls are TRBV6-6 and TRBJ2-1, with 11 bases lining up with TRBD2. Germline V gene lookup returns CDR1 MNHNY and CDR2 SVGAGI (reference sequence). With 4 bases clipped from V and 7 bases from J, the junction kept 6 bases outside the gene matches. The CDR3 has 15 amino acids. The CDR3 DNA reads TGTGCCAGCAGTTTTAGCGGGGGGGCCCTTAATGAGCAGTTCTTC. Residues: CASSFSGGALNEQFF.

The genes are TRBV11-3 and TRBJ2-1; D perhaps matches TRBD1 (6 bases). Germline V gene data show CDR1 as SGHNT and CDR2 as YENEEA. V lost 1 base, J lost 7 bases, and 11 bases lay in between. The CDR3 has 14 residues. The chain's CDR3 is CASSLGGGGNEQFF. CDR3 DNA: TGTGCCAGCAGCTTAGGAGGGGGTGGGAATGAGCAGTTCTTC.

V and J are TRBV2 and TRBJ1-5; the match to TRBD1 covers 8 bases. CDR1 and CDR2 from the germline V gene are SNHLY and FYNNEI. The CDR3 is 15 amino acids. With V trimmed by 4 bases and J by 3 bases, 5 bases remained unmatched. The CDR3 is CASSAQTGVNQPQHF. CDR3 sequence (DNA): TGTGCCAGCAGTGCACAGACAGGGGTCAATCAGCCCCAGCATTTT.